The clone carrying this T cell receptor beta chain turned up a few times. Antigen: not known. Vbeta (60) and Jbeta (13) primers were used in the PCR. Clones were sequenced by immunoSEQ multiplex PCR, and TCRdb holds only the in-frame ones, with some missing. The sample consists of 150,000 to 200,000 clones, roughly 84% of them appearing once. The data are from a study of cytomegalovirus exposure and HLA in healthy donors. Study outcomes and limitations: An observed cluster of highly shared sequence variants was recorded as a likely sequencing artifact. The classifier was said to identify cytomegalovirus status with high specificity and sensitivity.

Healthy people donating bone marrow made up the donors. Germline V gene lookup returns CDR1 LNHNV and CDR2 YYDKDF (reference sequence). Trimming stripped 1 base from V and 3 bases from J, with 4 bases between. This CDR3 has 13 amino acids. Sequenced input: PBMCs. This TCR derives from a woman aged 18-29 years in good health and CMV-seronegative. The chain uses TRBV15 and TRBJ1-5; D is ambiguous. CDR3 residues: CATSRGPNQPQHF. CDR3 sequence (DNA): TGTGCCACCAGCAGAGGGCCCAATCAGCCCCAGCATTTT.